The 22 T cell receptor beta chains in this list originate from one sample, sequenced in a study of human T cells and chemical hapten exposure (dated by TCRdb to 2020 to 2022). In light of the paper, this sample's time point label describes: patch test 3, about 24 weeks after DPC sensitization. The sample's treatment or condition label is to be understood as: therapeutic diphenylcyclopropenone sensitization with weekly scalp DPC. Libraries were constructed by RACE. The sequencer was a NextSeq 500. TCRdb applied fastp at Q25 and MiXCR to the public reads, then kept only in-frame beta chains. A single entry per CDR3 protein holds the most common genes and DNA from its merged rows. The sample table holds about 90,000 distinct CDR3 sequences, of which 11% were seen once. Around 1.1% of the sample goes to the ten largest clones. Material: whole blood, obtained in connection with sensitization to the hapten diphenylcyclopropenone (DPC). These receptors all come from a woman aged 25 to 45 with alopecia areata. Some clones in this sample may be carry-over from other donors' samples.

Only a few counts were recorded for this clonotype. The chain is built from TRBV4-1 and TRBJ1-1; D is uncertain. The V end lost 4 bases, the J end lost 5 bases, and 14 bases lay between the germline ends. The CDR3 sequence is 14 residues long. The germline gives CDR1 MGHRA, CDR2 YSYEKL. The CDR3 loop reads CASSLPGVRTEAFF. The DNA for the CDR3 is TGCGCCAGCAGCCTCCCCGGGGTTAGGACTGAAGCTTTCTTT.

A single count supports this clonotype. One end of the junction does not line up with germline, which may come from a read error. The gene calls are TRBV11-3 and TRBJ2-1; the match to TRBD2 covers 11 bases. This CDR3 spans 15 amino acids. The germline V gene has CDR1 SGHNT and CDR2 YENEEA. The CDR3 sequence: CVSSPGLAGYNEQFF. DNA for the CDR3: TGTGTCAGCAGCCCAGGACTAGCGGGTTACAATGAGCAGTTCTTC.

Points on this clonotype: At one of its ends the junction is not consistent with the germline gene, which may arise from a read error. The rearrangement uses TRBV5-8 and TRBJ1-6, with a weak D call TRBD1 (6 bases). Germline lookup yields CDR1 SGHTS and CDR2 YDEGEE. CDR3 size: 13 residues. In nucleotides, the CDR3 is TGTGCCAGCAGATTGGACAGCCATTCACCCCTCCACTTT. Translating it yields CASRLDSHSPLHF. Using reference TRBV5-8 and TRBJ1-6 for the parts outside the CDR3, the full variable domain is EAGVTQSPTHLIKTRGQQATLRCSPISGHTSVYWYQQALGLGLQFLLWYDEGEERNRGNFPPRFSGRQFPNYSSELNVNALELEDSALYLCASRLDSHSPLHFGNGTRLTVT.

V usage is TRBV28 and J usage is TRBJ1-2; the D is unclear. The CDR3 runs to 12 residues. CDR1 and CDR2 from the germline V gene are MDHEN and SYDVKM. Trimming shortened V by 10 bases and J by 2 bases, and 11 bases separated the two germline ends. CDR3 nucleotide sequence: TGTGCCATCACCCCAGGCAACTATGGCTACACCTTC. It translates to CAITPGNYGYTF.

This clonotype was observed a handful of times. This sequence joins TRBV6-6 and TRBJ2-4; D is unresolved. The V gene's germline CDR1 is MNHNY and CDR2 SVGAGI (reference sequence). V was clipped by 7 bases and J by 0 bases, with 19 bases between them. This CDR3 is 17 amino acids long. The CDR3 loop is CASTYRLGDIAKNIQYF. The CDR3 DNA sequence: TGTGCCAGCACCTACCGCTTAGGAGACATAGCCAAAAACATTCAGTACTTC.

The CDR3 loop reads CAISVGGESYNEQFF. CDR3 nucleotide sequence: TGTGCCATCAGTGTGGGAGGCGAGTCCTACAATGAGCAGTTCTTC. V is TRBV10-3 and J is TRBJ2-1, with a tentative D call TRBD2 (6 bases). This CDR3 region has 15 residues. The V and J ends lost 4 bases and 1 base respectively, with 11 bases between them. Germline lookup yields CDR1 ENHRY and CDR2 SYGVKD.

The rearrangement links TRBV18 to TRBJ2-1; D is perhaps TRBD2 (6 bases). This CDR3 region has 16 residues. Trimming shortened V by 1 base and J by 0 bases, and 10 bases separated the two germline ends. From germline, CDR1 is KGHSH and CDR2 LQKENI. The CDR3, as DNA: TGTGCCAGCTCACCACTAAGCGGGCGCTCCTACAATGAGCAGTTCTTC. Translated: CASSPLSGRSYNEQFF.

V gene TRBV5-1 combines with J gene TRBJ1-3; 7 bases are a match to TRBD1. Germline V gene lookup returns CDR1 SGHRS and CDR2 YFSETQ. The CDR3 runs to 15 residues. V shed 2 bases and J 4 bases; nucleotides not matched to a gene: 6. The CDR3 DNA reads as TGCGCCAGCAGCTTAGCCGGGACAGTCGGAAACACCATATATTTT. Its translation is CASSLAGTVGNTIYF.

V is TRBV6-5 and J is TRBJ2-3; D is undetermined. CDR3 length equals 15 residues. Trimming cost V 0 bases and J 2 bases, with 9 bases left between them. The V gene's germline CDR1 is MNHEY and CDR2 SVGAGI. CDR3 sequence (DNA): TGTGCCAGCAGTTACTCGGGGAAGCCCACAGATACGCAGTATTTT. Amino acids: CASSYSGKPTDTQYF.

The V call is TRBV11-1, the J call TRBJ2-1; 14 nucleotides agree with TRBD2. The CDR3 totals 18 residues. J gave up 4 bases and V 5 bases, and 10 bases lay outside the gene matches. The germline CDR1 and CDR2 sequences are SGHAT and FQDESV (reference sequence). DNA of the CDR3: TGTGCCAGCAGCCTCGGGACTAGCGGGGGAGCCCCATACAATGAGCAGTTCTTC. Translated: CASSLGTSGGAPYNEQFF.

This clonotype was detected ten times or more. V usage is TRBV11-2 and J usage is TRBJ1-1; D possibly corresponds to TRBD1 (6 bases). Germline-derived CDR1 and CDR2 are SGHAT and FQNNGV. Trimming removed 6 bases at V and 0 bases at J, with 17 bases between. The CDR3 sequence is 16 residues long. CDR3 residues: CASRAGGGSMNTEAFF. For the CDR3, the DNA is TGTGCCAGCAGGGCTGGGGGGGGCTCCATGAACACTGAAGCTTTCTTT.

The table lists this clonotype with many counts. The chain joins TRBV19 to TRBJ1-5; no clear D gene. CDR3 length: 15 amino acids. V lost 3 bases, J lost 5 bases, and 14 bases lay in between. Germline V lookup: CDR1 LNHDA, CDR2 SQIVND (reference sequence). CDR3 in amino acids: CASSILVGSHQPQHF. CDR3 bases: TGTGCCAGTAGTATCTTGGTAGGGTCCCATCAGCCCCAGCATTTT.

This clonotype was counted many times. In nucleotides, the CDR3 is TGTGCCAGCAGCCAAGATCGAGGGGAACCAAGGAACACTGAAGCTTTCTTT. Residues: CASSQDRGEPRNTEAFF. The chain is built from TRBV3-2 and TRBJ1-1; the tabulated D call, TRBD1, remains unverified against the DNA. TRBV3-2 is deemed a pseudogene. The CDR3 covers 17 residues.

The sample holds many counts of this clonotype. CDR3 sequence (DNA): TGCAGTGCTAGAGATCCGGCGACCTACGAGCAGTACTTC. Protein sequence: CSARDPATYEQYF. The chain uses TRBV20-1 and TRBJ2-7; D gene unclear. CDR1 is DFQATT and CDR2 is SNEGSKA in the germline V gene (reference sequence). Trimming removed 0 bases from V and 2 bases from J, with 8 bases in between. The CDR3 loop spans 13 amino acids.

This sequence joins TRBV6-5 and TRBJ2-6; D possibly corresponds to TRBD1 (5 bases). Trimming took off 0 bases at V and 4 bases at J, with 7 bases between the two ends. CDR3 length: 15 amino acids. CDR1 is MNHEY and CDR2 is SVGAGI in the germline V gene. CDR3: CASSYSRTGANVLTF. CDR3 sequence (DNA): TGTGCCAGCAGTTACTCTAGGACAGGGGCCAACGTCCTGACTTTC.

The chain carries TRBV30 and TRBJ1-1, with TRBD1 identical over 9 bases. Germline CDR1 GTSNPN, CDR2 SVGIG (reference sequence). This CDR3 region has 14 residues. Losses at the gene ends were 6 bases for V and 4 bases for J; bases not matched to a gene: 9. CDR3 protein: CACAPVTGGTEAFF. The DNA of the CDR3 is TGTGCCTGCGCACCGGTGACAGGGGGCACTGAAGCTTTCTTT.

At least ten counts were recorded for this clonotype. The rearrangement uses TRBV7-9 and TRBJ2-3; D may be TRBD2 (6 bases). V was cut by 5 bases and J by 0 bases, with 9 bases left in between. The germline V gene encodes CDR1 SEHNR and CDR2 FQNEAQ (reference sequence). This CDR3 has 14 residues. The CDR3 sequence is CASSTGLSTDTQYF. CDR3 coding DNA: TGTGCCAGCAGCACGGGACTTAGCACAGATACGCAGTATTTT.

J is TRBJ2-3 and V is TRBV10-1, with TRBD1 matching over 8 bases. Germline V gene sequence: CDR1 WNHNN, CDR2 SYGVQD (reference sequence). The CDR3 totals 16 residues. V was pared by 4 bases and J by 4 bases, with 10 bases of the junction left unmatched. This chain's CDR3 is CASSVRTGMSADTQYF. DNA for the CDR3: TGCGCCAGCAGTGTGAGGACAGGGATGAGCGCAGATACGCAGTATTTT.

Ten or more counts support this clonotype. The CDR3 nucleotides are TGCGCCAGCAGTGAACCGGGACAGGGTGCGAACATTCAGTACTTC. Its protein is CASSEPGQGANIQYF. V usage is TRBV10-2 and J usage is TRBJ2-4, with 9 bases fitting TRBD1. This CDR3 region has 15 residues. The germline V gene has CDR1 WSHSY and CDR2 SAAADI. V lost 3 bases and J lost 7; bases outside the gene matches: 7.

This clonotype was counted many times. The genes are TRBV20-1 and TRBJ1-1; unclear D gene. CDR3 length equals 12 residues. Germline CDR1 DFQATT, CDR2 SNEGSKA (reference sequence). V dropped 0 bases and J dropped 3 bases, with 5 bases sitting between them. CDR3 region: CSARDSYTEAFF. For the CDR3, the DNA is TGCAGTGCTAGAGATTCCTACACTGAAGCTTTCTTT.

This clonotype came up many times. The V gene is TRBV19, the J gene TRBJ1-5; D is uncertain. Germline V gene data show CDR1 as LNHDA and CDR2 as SQIVND (reference sequence). The CDR3 is made up of 13 amino acids. V dropped 3 bases and J dropped 2 bases, with 5 bases sitting between them. CDR3 DNA: TGTGCCAGTAGTATGCGCGGCAATCAGCCCCAGCATTTT. Protein sequence: CASSMRGNQPQHF.

This clonotype was seen many times. CDR3 in amino acids: CASSQAGGNTGELFF. DNA for the CDR3: TGTGCCAGCAGCCAAGCTGGGGGGAACACCGGGGAGCTGTTTTTT. V usage is TRBV3-1 and J usage is TRBJ2-2; D is perhaps TRBD1 or TRBD2 (5 bases each). The germline V gene encodes CDR1 LGHDT and CDR2 YNNKEL (reference sequence). Trimming cost V 1 base and J 1 base, with 7 bases left between them. CDR3 length: 15 residues.